These T cell receptor beta chains were read from a single sample in a study of T-cell reconstitution after alpha-beta-depleted transplantation in children. TCRdb recomputed calls from the PCR reads with MiXCR, one row per CDR3 protein. The sample yields about 110,000 distinct CDR3 sequences, approximately 6.9% seen once. The sequencing here drew on PBMCs, mostly from graft donor cells, taken 360 days after TCRalphabeta/CD19-depleted stem cell transplant. These TCRs come from a male patient under 10 years old who had a stem cell transplant for acute lymphoblastic leukemia, so the T cells may come from the graft donor. Each CDR3 is given with its conserved first and last residue.

v_gene	j_gene	CDR3aa
TRBV15	TRBJ2-3	CATSRGAGAYTDTQYF
TRBV20-1	TRBJ2-6	CSAKGDRRNGANVLTF
TRBV6-2/TRBV6-3	TRBJ1-1	CASSPGPLNTEAFF
TRBV15	TRBJ1-5	CATSRILHRGPQHF
TRBV7-9	TRBJ2-5	CASSRRETQYF
TRBV6-2/TRBV6-3	TRBJ1-5	CASSFLRDRVQPQHF
TRBV7-9	TRBJ2-6	CASIVAGANVLTF
TRBV21-1	TRBJ2-5	CASSFLDRQETQYF
TRBV7-9	TRBJ2-6	CASSSVTSGANVLTF
TRBV28	TRBJ2-1	CASRVPYNEQFF
TRBV7-3	TRBJ2-3	CASSLTGILTDTQYF
TRBV7-7	TRBJ2-1	CASSRDRGLSEQFF
TRBV11-1	TRBJ2-1	CASSLGGPYNEQFF
TRBV11-1	TRBJ2-2	CASSLGLAGERLNTGELFF
TRBV6-1	TRBJ2-5	CASTFGGRQETQYF
TRBV12-3/TRBV12-4	TRBJ1-3	CASSLGTAKSSGNTIYF